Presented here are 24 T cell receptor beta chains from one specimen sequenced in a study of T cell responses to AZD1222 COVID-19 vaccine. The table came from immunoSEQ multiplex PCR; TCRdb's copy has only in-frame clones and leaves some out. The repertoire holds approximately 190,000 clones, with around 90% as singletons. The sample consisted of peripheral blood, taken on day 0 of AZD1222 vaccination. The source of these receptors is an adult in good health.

The CDR3 nucleotides read TGTGCCAGCAGCCCTCCCCCCGCGTCATTGTACGAGCAGTACTTC. This gives the protein CASSPPPASLYEQYF. V gene TRBV28 combines with J gene TRBJ2-7; D is uncertain. CDR1 is MDHEN, CDR2 SYDVKM, per germline. The CDR3 is made up of 15 amino acids. Trimming stripped 6 bases from V and 4 bases from J, with 19 bases between. The full variable domain, in which reference TRBV28 and TRBJ2-7 provide the parts outside the CDR3, is DVKVTQSSRYLVKRTGEKVFLECVQDMDHENMFWYRQDPGLGLRLIYFSYDVKMKEKGDIPEGYSVSREKKERFSLILESASTNQTSMYLCASSPPPASLYEQYFGPGTRLTVT.

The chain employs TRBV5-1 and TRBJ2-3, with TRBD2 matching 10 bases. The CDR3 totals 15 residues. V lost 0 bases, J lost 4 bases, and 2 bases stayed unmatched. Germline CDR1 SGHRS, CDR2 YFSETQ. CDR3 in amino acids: CASSLERGGADTQYF. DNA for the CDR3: TGCGCCAGCAGCTTGGAGCGGGGGGGCGCAGATACGCAGTATTTT.

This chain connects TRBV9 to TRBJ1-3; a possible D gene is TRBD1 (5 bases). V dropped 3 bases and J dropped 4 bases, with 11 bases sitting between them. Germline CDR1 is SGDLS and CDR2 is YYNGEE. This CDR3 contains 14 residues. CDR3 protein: CASSAPGTGNTIYF. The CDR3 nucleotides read TGTGCCAGCAGCGCGCCCGGGACGGGAAACACCATATATTTT.

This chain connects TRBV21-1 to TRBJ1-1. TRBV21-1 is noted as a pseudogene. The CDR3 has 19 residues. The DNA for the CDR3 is TGTGCCAGCAGCAAATCTTCTGGGGGGCGCGGAGAGAACCATACTGAAGCTTTCTTT. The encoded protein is CASSKSSGGRGENHTEAFF.

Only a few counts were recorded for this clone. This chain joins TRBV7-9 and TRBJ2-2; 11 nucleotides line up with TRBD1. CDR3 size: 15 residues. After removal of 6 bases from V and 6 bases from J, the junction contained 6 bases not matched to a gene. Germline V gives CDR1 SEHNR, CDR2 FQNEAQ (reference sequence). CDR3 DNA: TGTGCCAGCAGTCGATCGGGACAGGGGGCCGGGGAGCTGTTTTTT. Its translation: CASSRSGQGAGELFF.

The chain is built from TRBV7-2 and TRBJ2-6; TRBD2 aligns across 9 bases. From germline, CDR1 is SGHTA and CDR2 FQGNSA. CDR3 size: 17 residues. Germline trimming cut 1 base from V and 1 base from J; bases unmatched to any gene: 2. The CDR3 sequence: CASSLVAGASGANVLTF. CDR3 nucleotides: TGTGCCAGCAGCTTAGTAGCGGGAGCGTCTGGGGCCAACGTCCTGACTTTC.

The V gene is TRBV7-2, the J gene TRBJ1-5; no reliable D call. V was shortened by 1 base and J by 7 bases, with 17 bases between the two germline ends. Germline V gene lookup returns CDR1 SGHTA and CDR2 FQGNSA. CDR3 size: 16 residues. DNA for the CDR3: TGTGCCAGCAGCTTAGTCGCCGGACCCTCGGGCCAGCCCCAGCATTTT. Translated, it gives CASSLVAGPSGQPQHF.

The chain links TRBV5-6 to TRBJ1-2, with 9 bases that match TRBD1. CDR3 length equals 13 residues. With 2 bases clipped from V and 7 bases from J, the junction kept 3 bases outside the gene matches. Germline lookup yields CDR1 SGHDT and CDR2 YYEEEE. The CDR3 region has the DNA TGTGCCAGCAGCTTACAGGGGGCGTTTGGCTACACCTTC. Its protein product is CASSLQGAFGYTF.

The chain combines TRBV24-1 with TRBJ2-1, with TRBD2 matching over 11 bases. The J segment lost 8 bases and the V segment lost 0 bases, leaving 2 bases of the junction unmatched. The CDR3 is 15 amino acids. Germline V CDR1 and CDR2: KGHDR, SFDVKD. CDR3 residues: CATSDLGTSGDEQFF. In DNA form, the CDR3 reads TGTGCCACCAGTGATTTGGGGACTAGCGGCGATGAGCAGTTCTTC.

This CDR3 reads CASSAGTGEAFF. The CDR3 DNA follows: TGTGCCAGCAGTGCCGGGACAGGTGAAGCTTTCTTT. The chain employs TRBV2 and TRBJ1-1, with 8 bases aligning to TRBD1. Trimming removed 4 bases from V and 7 bases from J; junction bases left unmatched: 2. The germline V gene encodes CDR1 SNHLY and CDR2 FYNNEI. There are 12 residues in the CDR3. Filled out from reference TRBV2 and TRBJ1-1, the complete variable domain reads EPEVTQTPSHQVTQMGQEVILRCVPISNHLYFYWYRQILGQKVEFLVSFYNNEISEKSEIFDDQFSVERPDGSNFTLKIRSTKLEDSAMYFCASSAGTGEAFFGQGTRLTVV.

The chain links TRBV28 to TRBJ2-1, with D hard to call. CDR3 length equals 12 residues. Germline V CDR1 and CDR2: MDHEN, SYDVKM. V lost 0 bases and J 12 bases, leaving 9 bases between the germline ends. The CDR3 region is CASSLWSHGQFF. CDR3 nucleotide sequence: TGTGCCAGCAGTTTATGGAGCCACGGGCAGTTCTTC.

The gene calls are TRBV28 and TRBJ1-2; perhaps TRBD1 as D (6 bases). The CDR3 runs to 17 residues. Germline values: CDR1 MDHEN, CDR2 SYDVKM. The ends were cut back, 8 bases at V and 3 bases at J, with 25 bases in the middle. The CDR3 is CASVPPLLQGRDYGYTF. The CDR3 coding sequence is TGTGCCAGCGTCCCGCCGCTCCTACAGGGTCGGGACTATGGCTACACCTTC.

The CDR3 region has the DNA TGCAGCGTTGAAGTACTTGGGGGTGAAGCTTTCTTT. Translated, it gives CSVEVLGGEAFF. The chain links TRBV29-1 to TRBJ1-1, with a weak D call TRBD1 (5 bases). Germline-derived CDR1 and CDR2 are SQVTM and ANQGSEA. Trimming pared 1 base from V and 7 bases from J, leaving 10 bases between. The CDR3 is 12 amino acids. The full variable domain, completed using reference TRBV29-1 and TRBJ1-1, is SAVISQKPSRDICQRGTSLTIQCQVDSQVTMMFWYRQQPGQSLTLIATANQGSEATYESGFVIDKFPISRPNLTFSTLTVSNMSPEDSSIYLCSVEVLGGEAFFGQGTRLTVV.

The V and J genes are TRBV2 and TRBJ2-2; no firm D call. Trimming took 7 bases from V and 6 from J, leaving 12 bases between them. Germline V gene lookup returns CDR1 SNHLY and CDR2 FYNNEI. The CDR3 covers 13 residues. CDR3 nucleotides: TGTGCCAGCACCCAGACCCGGGCCGGGGAGCTGTTTTTT. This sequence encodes CASTQTRAGELFF. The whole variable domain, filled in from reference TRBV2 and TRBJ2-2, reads EPEVTQTPSHQVTQMGQEVILRCVPISNHLYFYWYRQILGQKVEFLVSFYNNEISEKSEIFDDQFSVERPDGSNFTLKIRSTKLEDSAMYFCASTQTRAGELFFGEGSRLTVL.

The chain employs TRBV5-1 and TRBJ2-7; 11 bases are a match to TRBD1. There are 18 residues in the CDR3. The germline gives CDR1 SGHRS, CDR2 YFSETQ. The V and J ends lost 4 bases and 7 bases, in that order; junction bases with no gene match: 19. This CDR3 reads CASSPGTGGGLSPTEQYF. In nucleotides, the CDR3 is TGCGCCAGCAGCCCGGGGACAGGGGGGGGACTATCCCCAACGGAGCAGTACTTC. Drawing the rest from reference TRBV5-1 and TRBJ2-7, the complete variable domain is KAGVTQTPRYLIKTRGQQVTLSCSPISGHRSVSWYQQTPGQGLQFLFEYFSETQRNKGNFPGRFSGRQFSNSRSEMNVSTLELGDSALYLCASSPGTGGGLSPTEQYFGPGTRLTVT.

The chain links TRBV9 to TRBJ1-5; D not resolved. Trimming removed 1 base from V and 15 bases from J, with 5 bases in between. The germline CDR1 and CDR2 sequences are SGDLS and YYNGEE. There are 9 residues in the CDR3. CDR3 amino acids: CASSVFPHF. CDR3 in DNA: TGTGCCAGCAGCGTATTTCCGCATTTT.

In DNA, the CDR3 is TGTGCCAGCAGCCCTCGACTAGCGGGAGGAGATGAGCAGTTCTTC. Residues: CASSPRLAGGDEQFF. The gene calls are TRBV9 and TRBJ2-1; TRBD2 aligns across 13 bases. Germline CDR1 reads SGDLS; CDR2 reads YYNGEE. CDR3 length: 15 residues. The V segment lost 4 bases and the J segment 8 bases; nucleotides outside the gene matches: 6.

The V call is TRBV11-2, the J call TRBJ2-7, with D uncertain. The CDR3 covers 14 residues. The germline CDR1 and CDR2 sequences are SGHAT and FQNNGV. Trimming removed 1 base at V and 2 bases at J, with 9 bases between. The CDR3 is CASSLGTLTYEQYF. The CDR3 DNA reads TGTGCCAGCAGCTTAGGAACGCTGACCTACGAGCAGTACTTC. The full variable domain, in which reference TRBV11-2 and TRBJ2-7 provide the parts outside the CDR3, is EAGVAQSPRYKIIEKRQSVAFWCNPISGHATLYWYQQILGQGPKLLIQFQNNGVVDDSQLPKDRFSAERLKGVDSTLKIQPAKLEDSAVYLCASSLGTLTYEQYFGPGTRLTVT.

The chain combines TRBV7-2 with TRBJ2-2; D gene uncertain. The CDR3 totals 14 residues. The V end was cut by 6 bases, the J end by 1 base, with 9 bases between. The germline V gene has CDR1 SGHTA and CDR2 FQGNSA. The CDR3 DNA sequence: TGTGCCAGCAGTTTCGGACGGAACACCGGGGAGCTGTTTTTT. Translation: CASSFGRNTGELFF.

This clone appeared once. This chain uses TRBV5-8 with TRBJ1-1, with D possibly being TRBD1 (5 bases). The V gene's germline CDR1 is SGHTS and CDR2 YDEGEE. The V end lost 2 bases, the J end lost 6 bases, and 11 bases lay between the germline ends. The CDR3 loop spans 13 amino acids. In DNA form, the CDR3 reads TGTGCCAGCAGCTTAAGGCCAGGGCCTGAAGCTTTCTTT. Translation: CASSLRPGPEAFF.

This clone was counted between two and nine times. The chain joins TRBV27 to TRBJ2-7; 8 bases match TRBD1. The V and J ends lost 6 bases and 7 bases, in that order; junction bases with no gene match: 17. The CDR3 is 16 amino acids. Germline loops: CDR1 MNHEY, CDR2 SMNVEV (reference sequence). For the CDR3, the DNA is TGTGCCAGCAGCCGCACTGTCCCCAGGGGGCTAGGGGAGCAGTACTTC. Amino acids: CASSRTVPRGLGEQYF.

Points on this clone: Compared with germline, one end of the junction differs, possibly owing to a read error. CDR3 region: CSVSSTGAFF. The CDR3 DNA is TGCAGCGTTTCCTCTACTGGAGCTTTCTTT. The chain couples TRBV29-1 to TRBJ1-1; D is unclear. Per the germline V gene, CDR1 is SQVTM and CDR2 is ANQGSEA. The CDR3 covers 10 residues.

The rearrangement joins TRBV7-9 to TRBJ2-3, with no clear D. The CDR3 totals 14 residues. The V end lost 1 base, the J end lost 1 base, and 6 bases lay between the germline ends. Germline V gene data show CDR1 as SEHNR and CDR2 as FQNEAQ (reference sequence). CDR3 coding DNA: TGTGCCAGCAGCTTAGTTCGGGGCACAGATACGCAGTATTTT. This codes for CASSLVRGTDTQYF.

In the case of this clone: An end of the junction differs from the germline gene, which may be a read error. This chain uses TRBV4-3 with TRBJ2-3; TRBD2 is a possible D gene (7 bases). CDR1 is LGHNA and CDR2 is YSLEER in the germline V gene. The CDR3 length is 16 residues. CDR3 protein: CASSQGGAAPTDTQYF. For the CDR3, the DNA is TGCGCCAGCAGTCAAGGGGGGGCGGCCCCCACAGATACGCAGTATTTT.